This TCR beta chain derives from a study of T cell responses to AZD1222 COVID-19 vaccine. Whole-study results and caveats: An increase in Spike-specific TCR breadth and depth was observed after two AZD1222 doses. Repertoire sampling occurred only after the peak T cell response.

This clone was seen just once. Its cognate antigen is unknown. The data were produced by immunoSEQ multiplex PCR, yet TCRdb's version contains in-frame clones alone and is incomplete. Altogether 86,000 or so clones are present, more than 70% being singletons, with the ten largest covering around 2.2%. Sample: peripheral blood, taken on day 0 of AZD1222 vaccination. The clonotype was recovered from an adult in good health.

CDR3 DNA sequence: TGTGCCAGCAGTTACTGGGGGGACCAAGAGACCCAGTACTTC. It yields the protein CASSYWGDQETQYF. The chain recombines TRBV6-5 with TRBJ2-5; D is possibly TRBD2 (6 bases). The CDR3 sequence is 14 residues long. V lost 1 base and J 0 bases, leaving 6 bases between the germline ends. CDR1 is MNHEY and CDR2 is SVGAGI in the germline V gene.